This is a list of T cell receptor beta chains from one sample in a study of blood T cells in healthy people across ages. TCRdb re-called the 5' RACE reads through MiXCR, storing one row per CDR3 protein. Here the sample spans some 1.6 million distinct CDR3 sequences, around 35% being singletons. The sample was blood. The origin of the receptors is a woman aged 25 to 39 in good health. The CDR3 runs from the conserved cysteine through the conserved F or W. D genes are given only for firm matches. Clone size is shown for a subset of rows, as once, few, many or a class of expanded clone.

TRBV3-1	-	17	TRBJ2-7	-	TGTGCCAGCAGCCAAGAAATAAGATCTTCCGGGGCCTACGAGCAGTACTTC	CASSQEIRSSGAYEQYF
TRBV30	once	16	TRBJ1-5	TRBD1	TGTGCCTGGAGTATACGCGGACAGGTCCCCTTTCAGCCCCAGCATTTT	CAWSIRGQVPFQPQHF
TRBV5-1	-	16	TRBJ2-1	-	TGCGCCAGCAGCTTGTTCTCGGTCGGGAGTGGGGTTGAGCAGTTCTTC	CASSLFSVGSGVEQFF
TRBV7-3	few	13	TRBJ2-7	-	TGTGCCAGCAGCATCACAGGGTCCCACGAGCAGTACTTC	CASSITGSHEQYF
TRBV29-1	-	15	TRBJ1-1	-	TGCAGCGTACAGGGACTTTACGGGGCGAACACTGAAGCTTTCTTT	CSVQGLYGANTEAFF
TRBV11-2	few	19	TRBJ2-7	TRBD2	TGTGCCAGCAGCTTAATGGGACTAGCGGGGGGGATGGGATCCTACGAGCAGTACTTC	CASSLMGLAGGMGSYEQYF
TRBV7-7	-	14	TRBJ2-1	TRBD2	TGTGCCAGCAGCTTAAGCGGGGTCGGCAATGACCAGTTCTTC	CASSLSGVGNDQFF
TRBV28	-	11	TRBJ1-2	TRBD1	TGTGCCAGCAGTTCCGGACAGGGTTACACCTTC	CASSSGQGYTF
TRBV27	-	15	TRBJ1-1	TRBD1	TGTGCCAGCAGTGTCTCCCAGGGGGCCTTCACTGAAGCTTTCTTT	CASSVSQGAFTEAFF
TRBV12-3/TRBV12-4	few	15	TRBJ2-5	TRBD1	TGTGCCAGCAGCCCTGGGACAGGGATAGGGGAGACCCAGTACTTC	CASSPGTGIGETQYF
TRBV21-1	few	13	TRBJ2-5	-	TGTGCCAGCAGCAAAGGCTATCAAGAGACCCAGTACTTC	CASSKGYQETQYF
TRBV2	-	15	TRBJ2-1	-	TGTGCCAGCAGTGAGGTAGCGGCTCTCTACAATGAGCAGTTCTTC	CASSEVAALYNEQFF
TRBV27	-	15	TRBJ2-1	-	TGTGCCAGCAGTTCTGGAGGTTGGTCCTACAATGAGCAGTTCTTC	CASSSGGWSYNEQFF
TRBV6-2/TRBV6-3	-	14	TRBJ1-5	TRBD1	TGTGCCAGCAAGGGGACAGGGGTGGTTCAGCCCCAGCATTTT	CASKGTGVVQPQHF
TRBV6-5	once	14	TRBJ2-7	-	TGTGCCAGCAGTCCATCTCTGGTCTTATACGAGCAGTACTTC	CASSPSLVLYEQYF
TRBV9	-	15	TRBJ1-1	-	TGTGCCAGCAGCGTATCAGGGGTCATGAACACTGAAGCTTTCTTT	CASSVSGVMNTEAFF
TRBV11-1	-	17	TRBJ2-1	TRBD2	TGTGCCAGCAGCTTACGGAGCCCCGGGGGGGCGATCGGTGAGCAGTTCTTC	CASSLRSPGGAIGEQFF
TRBV11-2	few	16	TRBJ2-6	TRBD1	TGTGCCAGCAACAGAGGAGACAGGGCTGGGGCCAACGTCCTGACTTTC	CASNRGDRAGANVLTF
TRBV3-1	few	17	TRBJ2-5	TRBD2	TGTGCCAGCAGCCAAGATGGAGGACTAGCGGGAGTTGAGACCCAGTACTTC	CASSQDGGLAGVETQYF
TRBV5-1	-	17	TRBJ2-3	-	TGCGCCAGTAGCTCAAAGCCGGGACCCGCGATTAAAGATACGCAGTATTTT	CASSSKPGPAIKDTQYF
TRBV6-6	few	14	TRBJ1-5	-	TGTGCCAGCAGTTCCCTCCGGCCGGAGAAGCCCCAGCATTTT	CASSSLRPEKPQHF
TRBV20-1	-	16	TRBJ2-2	-	TGCAGTGCTAGAGATTGGCGCCCGGAGAACACCGGGGAGCTGTTTTTT	CSARDWRPENTGELFF
TRBV20-1	few	15	TRBJ2-1	TRBD2	TGCAGTGCTAGACTGGGTAGCGGGACCTACAATGAGCAGTTCTTC	CSARLGSGTYNEQFF
TRBV29-1	many	13	TRBJ2-5	-	TGCAGCGTTGAGTTTGGGGTTGGGGAGACCCAGTACTTC	CSVEFGVGETQYF
TRBV7-8	many	14	TRBJ2-7	TRBD2	TGTGCCAGCGGCCCCCTGCGGGGGGACCTGAAGCAGTACTTC	CASGPLRGDLKQYF
TRBV21-1	-	21	TRBJ2-7	-	TGTGCCAGCAGCAAAGGGACTAGCGGGGCGAGGAACTTGAGCTCCTACAATGAGCAGTACTTC	CASSKGTSGARNLSSYNEQYF
TRBV25-1	-	16	TRBJ1-2	TRBD1	TGTGCCAGCAGTGACCCCCTTGAAGGGGGCATGAGAGGCTACACCTTC	CASSDPLEGGMRGYTF
TRBV4-1	-	16	TRBJ2-1	-	TGCGCCAGCAGCCGCAGGCAGACTAGCTCCTACAATGAGCAGTTCTTC	CASSRRQTSSYNEQFF
TRBV29-1	few	14	TRBJ2-2	-	TGCAGCGTCGTCGGGACGGAGAACACCGGGGAGCTGTTTTTT	CSVVGTENTGELFF
TRBV10-3	few	16	TRBJ2-1	TRBD2	TGTGCCATCAGCCCTAGCGGGGGTGAATCCTACAATGAGCAGTTCTTC	CAISPSGGESYNEQFF
TRBV20-1	once	17	TRBJ2-1	TRBD2	TGCAGTGCTAGAAGACCTGGGACTAGCGGGGTCGGAAATGAGCAGTTCTTC	CSARRPGTSGVGNEQFF
TRBV11-2	-	16	TRBJ2-1	-	TGTGCCAGCAGCTTAGCGCCCGCCACCTCTACAGATGAGCAGTTCTTC	CASSLAPATSTDEQFF
TRBV9	-	15	TRBJ1-2	-	TGTGCCAGCAGCGTAGCTGGCAGGGGACTTGGTGGCTACACCTTC	CASSVAGRGLGGYTF
TRBV6-2/TRBV6-3	few	15	TRBJ2-7	TRBD1	TGTGCCAGCAGTTCCGTCACCGGGACAGGGAACGAGCAGTACTTC	CASSSVTGTGNEQYF
TRBV29-1	many	17	TRBJ2-7	TRBD1	TGCAGCGTTGAAGGATCCGGGACAGGGTCCAGCTCCTACGAGCAGTACTTC	CSVEGSGTGSSSYEQYF
TRBV4-2	-	16	TRBJ2-5	TRBD2	TGTGCCAGCAGCCAGCCTGGCGGGGGGACCGGGGAGACCCAGTACTTC	CASSQPGGGTGETQYF
TRBV5-1	few	16	TRBJ1-2	TRBD1	TGCGCCAGCAACCCGGGACAGGGGGACCTTAACTATGGCTACACCTTC	CASNPGQGDLNYGYTF
TRBV20-1	-	15	TRBJ1-1	-	TGCAGTGCTCTCCTCGTAGACTTTCGGGACACTGAAGCTTTCTTT	CSALLVDFRDTEAFF
TRBV7-9	few	14	TRBJ2-3	-	TGTGCCAGCAGCTTGGCGTTTGGGGGAGATACGCAGTATTTT	CASSLAFGGDTQYF
TRBV7-2	-	18	TRBJ2-7	TRBD2	TGTGCCAGCAGCTTAGCGCCTAGCGGAGGAGCTTTCGCCTACGAGCAGTACTTC	CASSLAPSGGAFAYEQYF
TRBV3-1	-	13	TRBJ1-2	TRBD1	TGTGCCAGCAGCCAGATACAGGGGTATGGCTACACCTTC	CASSQIQGYGYTF
TRBV2	-	14	TRBJ2-7	-	TGTGCCAGAGACAGAGCCAGGGGCTCCTACGAGCAGTACTTC	CARDRARGSYEQYF
TRBV18	-	17	TRBJ2-7	TRBD2	TGTGCCAGCTCACCTTTAGCGGGAGCGCCCAGCTCCTACGAGCAGTACTTC	CASSPLAGAPSSYEQYF
TRBV4-1	many	16	TRBJ2-1	TRBD1	TGCGCCAGCAGCCAAGACCCGGGACAGTGGTACAATGAGCAGTTCTTC	CASSQDPGQWYNEQFF